These 23 T cell receptor beta chains were sequenced from one sample in a study of shared clonotypes between healthy human individuals. Using immunoSEQ multiplex PCR, the repertoire was profiled, and TCRdb retains in-frame clones only, with some absent. The data hold roughly 500,000 clones, with 90% to 96% observed a single time. Input material: naive CD4+ T cells sorted from blood. Subset defined: CD45RA+ positively selected. Source of these receptors: a woman in her 30s in good health.

The chain couples TRBV29-1 to TRBJ1-1; D possibly corresponds to TRBD1 (6 bases). The V end lost 5 bases, the J end lost 5 bases, and 18 bases lay between the germline ends. From germline, CDR1 is SQVTM and CDR2 ANQGSEA. The CDR3 has 14 residues. The CDR3 DNA reads TGCAGCGTTCGGCGGGGGGCTGGAAGGACTGAAGCTTTCTTT. It specifies CSVRRGAGRTEAFF.

The chain employs TRBV29-1 and TRBJ1-2; D is possibly TRBD1 (5 bases). The CDR3 consists of 20 residues. Per the germline V gene, CDR1 is SQVTM and CDR2 is ANQGSEA. Trimming removed 1 base at V and 0 bases at J, with 27 bases between. Written as DNA, the CDR3 is TGCAGCGTTGAAGTAGGGGTGACCGGGAGAGCGCTACCCACTAACTATGGCTACACCTTC. Amino acids: CSVEVGVTGRALPTNYGYTF.

The rearrangement links TRBV5-6 to TRBJ2-6; TRBD2 might be the D (6 bases). Germline CDR1 is SGHDT and CDR2 is YYEEEE. The V and J ends lost 0 bases and 4 bases respectively, with 8 bases between them. The CDR3 sequence is 15 residues long. CDR3 DNA: TGTGCCAGCAGCTTGGCGGGGGTCGGGGCCAACGTCCTGACTTTC. Protein: CASSLAGVGANVLTF.

V usage is TRBV4-1 and J usage is TRBJ1-5, with a tentative D call TRBD1 (6 bases). The length of the CDR3 is 15 residues. Trimming pared 4 bases from V and 5 bases from J, leaving 15 bases between. In germline, CDR1 is MGHRA, CDR2 YSYEKL. In DNA, the CDR3 is TGCGCCAGCAGCCGGGATGAGGGGGGCGATCAGCCCCAGCATTTT. Translating gives CASSRDEGGDQPQHF.

J is TRBJ2-1 and V is TRBV28; the D gene is possibly TRBD1 (5 bases). The germline V gene encodes CDR1 MDHEN and CDR2 SYDVKM. This CDR3 comprises 15 residues. Trimming stripped 7 bases from V and 3 bases from J, with 16 bases between. The CDR3 DNA reads as TGTGCCAGCAAGAGAAGACAGCATAGCTACAATGAGCAGTTCTTC. As protein: CASKRRQHSYNEQFF.

The V call is TRBV7-9, the J call TRBJ2-7, with D maybe TRBD1 (6 bases). From germline, CDR1 is SEHNR and CDR2 FQNEAQ (reference sequence). This CDR3 spans 17 amino acids. Trimming stripped 4 bases from V and 7 bases from J, with 26 bases between. CDR3 loop: CASSSLEVKGERREQYF. CDR3 in DNA: TGTGCCAGCAGCTCCCTTGAGGTTAAGGGGGAGCGGCGGGAGCAGTACTTC.

V and J are TRBV28 and TRBJ2-1; 16 positions match TRBD2. V lost 2 bases to trimming and J lost 8 bases; unmatched junction nucleotides: 3. CDR1 and CDR2 (germline): MDHEN, SYDVKM. The CDR3 contains 16 residues. The CDR3 is CASSLAGTSGRDEQFF. Here the CDR3 DNA reads TGTGCCAGCAGTTTAGCCGGGACTAGCGGGAGGGATGAGCAGTTCTTC.

The rearrangement joins TRBV7-9 to TRBJ2-7; weak D call: TRBD1 (6 bases). The CDR3 extends over 14 amino acids. Trimming removed 4 bases from V and 6 bases from J, with 16 bases in between. CDR1 is SEHNR, CDR2 FQNEAQ, per germline (reference sequence). The CDR3 region is CASSSRGSLSEQYF. Written as DNA, the CDR3 is TGTGCCAGCAGCTCGAGGGGGAGCCTAAGCGAGCAGTACTTC.

CDR3 sequence: CASSITGTGELFF. DNA for the CDR3: TGCGCCAGCAGCATTACAGGGACCGGGGAGCTGTTTTTT. The chain is built from TRBV5-1 and TRBJ2-2, with D maybe TRBD1 (6 bases). The CDR3 has 13 residues. V gave up 4 bases and J gave up 5 bases, with 9 bases separating them. From germline, CDR1 is SGHRS and CDR2 YFSETQ.

The chain is built from TRBV2 and TRBJ2-3, with D hard to call. V was pared by 4 bases and J by 2 bases, with 4 bases between. CDR3 length: 12 residues. CDR1 and CDR2 from the germline V gene are SNHLY and FYNNEI. The CDR3 spells CASSAVTDTQYF. Here the CDR3 DNA reads TGTGCCAGCAGTGCAGTCACAGATACGCAGTATTTT. The whole variable domain, remainder taken from reference TRBV2 and TRBJ2-3, is EPEVTQTPSHQVTQMGQEVILRCVPISNHLYFYWYRQILGQKVEFLVSFYNNEISEKSEIFDDQFSVERPDGSNFTLKIRSTKLEDSAMYFCASSAVTDTQYFGPGTRLTVL.

DNA of the CDR3: TGTGCCAGCAGCTTGGGATTGGCCCCAGATAATGAAAAACTGTTTTTT. This codes for CASSLGLAPDNEKLFF. The gene calls are TRBV7-9 and TRBJ1-4; D gene unclear. Trimming cost V 3 bases and J 4 bases, with 15 bases left between them. This CDR3 contains 16 residues. Germline lookup yields CDR1 SEHNR and CDR2 FQNEAQ (reference sequence).

J is TRBJ2-5 and V is TRBV30, with D unclear. Trimming took 1 base from V and 2 from J, leaving 11 bases between them. The germline gives CDR1 GTSNPN, CDR2 SVGIG (reference sequence). CDR3 length equals 14 residues. In DNA, the CDR3 is TGTGCCTGGAGTGGTTTTACCAGACAAGAGACCCAGTACTTC. Protein product: CAWSGFTRQETQYF. The entire variable domain, with the rest obtained from reference TRBV30 and TRBJ2-5, is as follows: SQTIHQWPATLVQPVGSPLSLECTVEGTSNPNLYWYRQAAGRGLQLLFYSVGIGQISSEVPQNLSASRPQDRQFILSSKKLLLSDSGFYLCAWSGFTRQETQYFGPGTRLLVL.

The chain uses TRBV28 and TRBJ2-7; D possibly matches TRBD1 or TRBD2 (5 bases each). The V end was cut by 7 bases, the J end by 8 bases, with 18 bases between. The CDR3 consists of 13 residues. The germline V gene has CDR1 MDHEN and CDR2 SYDVKM. The CDR3 region has the DNA TGTGCCAGCACTCGGGGACGGGATATAAAGCAGTACTTC. It yields the protein CASTRGRDIKQYF.

This chain's CDR3 is CASSSVATNEKLFF. The CDR3 DNA sequence: TGTGCCAGCAGTTCAGTGGCAACTAATGAAAAACTGTTTTTT. The rearrangement links TRBV28 to TRBJ1-4; D is ambiguous. V shed 4 bases and J shed 0 bases, with 6 bases lying between them. Germline values: CDR1 MDHEN, CDR2 SYDVKM. This CDR3 contains 14 residues. Looking up the rest from reference TRBV28 and TRBJ1-4 gives the full variable domain: DVKVTQSSRYLVKRTGEKVFLECVQDMDHENMFWYRQDPGLGLRLIYFSYDVKMKEKGDIPEGYSVSREKKERFSLILESASTNQTSMYLCASSSVATNEKLFFGSGTQLSVL.

V gene TRBV10-3 combines with J gene TRBJ1-1; maybe TRBD1 (6 bases). This CDR3 spans 17 amino acids. Trimming removed 0 bases from V and 2 bases from J, with 16 bases in between. The germline V gene has CDR1 ENHRY and CDR2 SYGVKD. The CDR3 DNA reads TGTGCCATCAGTGAGTCCTCCACAGGGACTTTTAACACTGAAGCTTTCTTT. Residues: CAISESSTGTFNTEAFF.

The chain recombines TRBV7-2 with TRBJ1-2; possible D gene TRBD1, 5 bases. The length of the CDR3 is 14 residues. From germline, CDR1 is SGHTA and CDR2 FQGNSA. Trimming removed 1 base from V and 3 bases from J, with 9 bases in between. The CDR3 DNA sequence: TGTGCCAGCAGCTTAGGAGGGACGGACTATGGCTACACCTTC. Protein product: CASSLGGTDYGYTF. The full variable domain, rest sourced from reference TRBV7-2 and TRBJ1-2, is GAGVSQSPSNKVTEKGKDVELRCDPISGHTALYWYRQSLGQGLEFLIYFQGNSAPDKSGLPSDRFSAERTGGSVSTLTIQRTQQEDSAVYLCASSLGGTDYGYTFGSGTRLTVV.

The rearrangement joins TRBV7-8 to TRBJ2-7, with 8 bases identical to TRBD2. With V trimmed by 2 bases and J by 4 bases, 16 bases remained unmatched. Germline CDR1 is SGHVS and CDR2 is FQNEAQ. The CDR3 loop spans 18 amino acids. The CDR3: CASSLIPPGAGVVYEQYF. CDR3 nucleotides: TGTGCCAGCAGCTTAATCCCACCCGGAGCGGGAGTGGTATACGAGCAGTACTTC.

The chain couples TRBV27 to TRBJ2-1; D is perhaps TRBD1 or TRBD2 (5 bases each). The germline V gene encodes CDR1 MNHEY and CDR2 SMNVEV (reference sequence). Trimming took 6 bases from V and 8 from J, leaving 11 bases between them. The CDR3 has 12 amino acids. DNA of the CDR3: TGTGCCAGCAGGGGGGTCGTTGATGAGCAGTTCTTC. Translating it yields CASRGVVDEQFF.

This CDR3 reads CAISEQGALNEKLFF. As DNA, the CDR3 is TGTGCCATCAGTGAACAGGGGGCCCTCAATGAAAAACTGTTTTTT. V is TRBV10-3 and J is TRBJ1-4; the match to TRBD1 covers 9 bases. The ends lost 3 bases at V and 5 bases at J; junction bases unmatched: 4. CDR1 and CDR2 (germline): ENHRY, SYGVKD. This CDR3 is 15 amino acids long.

The chain couples TRBV18 to TRBJ2-7, with 11 nucleotides matching TRBD2. Germline V gene sequence: CDR1 KGHSH, CDR2 LQKENI. The CDR3 extends over 16 amino acids. The V segment lost 3 bases and the J segment 5 bases; nucleotides outside the gene matches: 9. The CDR3 loop is CASSPTLAGAFHEQYF. CDR3 sequence (DNA): TGTGCCAGCTCACCTACACTAGCGGGAGCGTTCCACGAGCAGTACTTC.

The chain uses TRBV5-6 and TRBJ2-6; D gene ambiguous. Germline V lookup: CDR1 SGHDT, CDR2 YYEEEE. V lost 0 bases to trimming and J lost 3 bases, with 4 bases between them. The CDR3 runs 14 residues. The CDR3 DNA reads as TGTGCCAGCAGCTTGGTCGTTGGGGCCAACGTCCTGACTTTC. This translates into CASSLVVGANVLTF.

This sequence joins TRBV5-1 and TRBJ1-4; D might be TRBD1 (5 bases). The CDR3 spans 14 residues. Germline-derived CDR1 and CDR2 are SGHRS and YFSETQ. Trimming took 1 base from V and 8 from J, leaving 12 bases between them. CDR3 sequence (DNA): TGCGCCAGCAGCTTGCGGGGGAGTGAGGAAAAACTGTTTTTT. This translates into CASSLRGSEEKLFF.

This chain uses TRBV5-4 with TRBJ1-5, with a possible D match to TRBD1 (5 bases). The CDR3 has 15 residues. V lost 5 bases to trimming and J lost 4 bases, with 16 bases between them. Per germline, CDR1 SGHNT and CDR2 YYREEE (reference sequence). CDR3 protein: CASSPTDESNQPQHF. The DNA for the CDR3 is TGTGCCAGCAGTCCGACAGACGAAAGTAATCAGCCCCAGCATTTT.